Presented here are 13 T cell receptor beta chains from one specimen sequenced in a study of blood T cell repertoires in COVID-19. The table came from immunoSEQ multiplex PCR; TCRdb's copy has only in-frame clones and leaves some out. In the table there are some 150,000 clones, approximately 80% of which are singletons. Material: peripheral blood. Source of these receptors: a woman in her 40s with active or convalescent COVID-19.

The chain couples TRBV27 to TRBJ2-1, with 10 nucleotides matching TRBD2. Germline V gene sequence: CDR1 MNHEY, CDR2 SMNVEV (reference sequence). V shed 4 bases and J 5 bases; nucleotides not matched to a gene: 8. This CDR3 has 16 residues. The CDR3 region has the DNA TGTGCCAGCAGTTCCTTACTAGCGGGGAGGCACAATGAGCAGTTCTTC. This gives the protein CASSSLLAGRHNEQFF.

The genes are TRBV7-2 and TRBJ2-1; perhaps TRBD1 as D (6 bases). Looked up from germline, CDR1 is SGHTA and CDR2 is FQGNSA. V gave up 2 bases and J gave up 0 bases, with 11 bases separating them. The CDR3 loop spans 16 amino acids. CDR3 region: CASSLHQGSSYNEQFF. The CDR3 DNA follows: TGTGCCAGCAGCTTACATCAGGGGAGCTCCTACAATGAGCAGTTCTTC.

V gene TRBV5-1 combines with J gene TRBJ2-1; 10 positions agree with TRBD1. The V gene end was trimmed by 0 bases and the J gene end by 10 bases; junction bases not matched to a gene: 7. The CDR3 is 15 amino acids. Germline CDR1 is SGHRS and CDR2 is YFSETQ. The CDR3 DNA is TGCGCCAGCAGCTTGGATCCGGGACAGGGGAAAGAGCAGTTCTTC. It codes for CASSLDPGQGKEQFF.

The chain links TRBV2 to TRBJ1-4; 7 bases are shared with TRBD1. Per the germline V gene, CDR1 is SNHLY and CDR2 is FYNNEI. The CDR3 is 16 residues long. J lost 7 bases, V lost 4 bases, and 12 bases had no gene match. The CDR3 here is CASSGNRGRSGEKLFF. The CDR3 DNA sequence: TGTGCCAGCAGTGGAAACAGGGGAAGGAGTGGTGAAAAACTGTTTTTT.

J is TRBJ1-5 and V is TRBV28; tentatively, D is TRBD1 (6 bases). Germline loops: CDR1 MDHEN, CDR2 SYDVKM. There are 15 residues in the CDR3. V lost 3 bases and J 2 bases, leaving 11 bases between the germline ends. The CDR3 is CASSLWAGGNQPQHF. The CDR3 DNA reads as TGTGCCAGCAGTTTGTGGGCAGGGGGCAATCAGCCCCAGCATTTT.

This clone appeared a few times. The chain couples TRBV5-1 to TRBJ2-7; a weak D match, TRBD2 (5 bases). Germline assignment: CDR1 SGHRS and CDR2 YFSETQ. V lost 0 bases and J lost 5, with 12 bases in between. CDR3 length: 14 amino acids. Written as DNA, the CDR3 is TGCGCCAGCAGCTTGGGAGGAGGAGCGGACGAGCAGTACTTC. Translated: CASSLGGGADEQYF.

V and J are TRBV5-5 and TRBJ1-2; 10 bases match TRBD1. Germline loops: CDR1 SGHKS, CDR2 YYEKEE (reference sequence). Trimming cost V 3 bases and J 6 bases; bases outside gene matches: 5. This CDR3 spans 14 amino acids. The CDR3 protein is CASSSGQGGDGYTF. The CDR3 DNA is TGTGCCAGCAGCTCAGGACAGGGGGGAGATGGCTACACCTTC.

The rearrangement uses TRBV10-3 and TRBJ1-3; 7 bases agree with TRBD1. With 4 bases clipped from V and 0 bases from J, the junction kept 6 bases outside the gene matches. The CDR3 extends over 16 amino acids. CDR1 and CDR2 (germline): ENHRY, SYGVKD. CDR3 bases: TGTGCCATCAGTGGGACAGGAGAGAGCTCTGGAAACACCATATATTTT. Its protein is CAISGTGESSGNTIYF.

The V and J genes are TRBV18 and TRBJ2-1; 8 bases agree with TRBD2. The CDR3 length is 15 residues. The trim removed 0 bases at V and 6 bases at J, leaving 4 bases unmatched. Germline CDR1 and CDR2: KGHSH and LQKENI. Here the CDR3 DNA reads TGTGCCAGCTCACCACCAGCGGGAGCCGCCAATGAGCAGTTCTTC. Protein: CASSPPAGAANEQFF.

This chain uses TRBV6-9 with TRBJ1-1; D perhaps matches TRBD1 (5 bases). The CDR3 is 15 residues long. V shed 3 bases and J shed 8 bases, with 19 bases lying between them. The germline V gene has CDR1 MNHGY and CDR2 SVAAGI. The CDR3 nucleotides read TGTGCCAGCAGTTACGGGGACTGCAAGGCAGCCGAAGCTTTCTTT. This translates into CASSYGDCKAAEAFF.

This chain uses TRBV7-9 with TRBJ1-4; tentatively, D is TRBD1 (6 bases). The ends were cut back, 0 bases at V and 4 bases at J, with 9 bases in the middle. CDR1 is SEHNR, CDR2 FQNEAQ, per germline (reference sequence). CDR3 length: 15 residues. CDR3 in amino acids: CASSLAAGVNEKLFF. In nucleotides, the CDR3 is TGTGCCAGCAGCTTAGCGGCAGGGGTTAATGAAAAACTGTTTTTT.

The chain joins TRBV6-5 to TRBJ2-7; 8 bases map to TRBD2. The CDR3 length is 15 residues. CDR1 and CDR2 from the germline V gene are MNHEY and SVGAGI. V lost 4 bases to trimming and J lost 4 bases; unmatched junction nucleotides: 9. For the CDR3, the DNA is TGTGCCAGCAGTTCTGTCGGGACTAGGGGGTACGAGCAGTACTTC. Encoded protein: CASSSVGTRGYEQYF.

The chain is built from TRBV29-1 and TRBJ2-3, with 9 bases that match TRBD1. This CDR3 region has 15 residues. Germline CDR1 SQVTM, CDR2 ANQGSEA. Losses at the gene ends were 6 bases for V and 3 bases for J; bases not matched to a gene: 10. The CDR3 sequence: CSVESWDRETDTQYF. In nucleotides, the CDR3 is TGCAGCGTGGAGTCGTGGGACAGGGAAACAGATACGCAGTATTTT.